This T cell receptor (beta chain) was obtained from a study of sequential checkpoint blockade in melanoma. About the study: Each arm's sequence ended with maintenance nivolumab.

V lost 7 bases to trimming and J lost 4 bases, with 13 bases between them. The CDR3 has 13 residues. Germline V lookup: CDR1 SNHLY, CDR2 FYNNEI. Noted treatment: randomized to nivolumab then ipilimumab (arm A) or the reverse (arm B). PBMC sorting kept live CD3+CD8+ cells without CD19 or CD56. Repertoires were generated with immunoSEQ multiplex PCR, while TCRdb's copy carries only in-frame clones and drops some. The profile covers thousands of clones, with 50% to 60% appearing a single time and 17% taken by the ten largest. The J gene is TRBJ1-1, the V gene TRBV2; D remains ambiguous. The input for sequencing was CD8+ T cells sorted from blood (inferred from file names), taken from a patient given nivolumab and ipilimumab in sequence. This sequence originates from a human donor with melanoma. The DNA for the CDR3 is TGTGCCAGCACAGTAGGAGTGCGCACTGAAGCTTTCTTT. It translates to CASTVGVRTEAFF. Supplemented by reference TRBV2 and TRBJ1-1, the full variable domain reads EPEVTQTPSHQVTQMGQEVILRCVPISNHLYFYWYRQILGQKVEFLVSFYNNEISEKSEIFDDQFSVERPDGSNFTLKIRSTKLEDSAMYFCASTVGVRTEAFFGQGTRLTVV.